This is a list of T cell receptor beta chains from one sample in a study of a mutant IDH1 vaccine in newly diagnosed glioma. Generated by immunoSEQ multiplex PCR, the TCRdb table keeps only in-frame clones and is missing some. Among about 66,000 clones listed, roughly 85% were seen once. This specimen was PBMCs, taken from a glioma patient treated with radiotherapy, temozolomide or both. The receptors originated from a man younger than 45 with glioma. Both conserved end residues are part of each CDR3. Only part of the rows carry a size: once, few, many, or a class if the clone is expanded.

v_gene	abundance	j_gene	CDR3aa
TRBV9	NA	TRBJ2-1	CASKQGLSQDEQFF
TRBV5-1	NA	TRBJ2-5	CASSLPRQGQETQYF
TRBV27	NA	TRBJ2-1	CASSLRGNEQFF
TRBV7-8	few	TRBJ1-1	CASSFRGRTEAFF
TRBV7-9	NA	TRBJ2-5	CASSLDYGASVIQYF
TRBV15	NA	TRBJ2-1	CATSGGGLSYNEQFF
TRBV29-1	NA	TRBJ2-1	CSVVGPEQFF
TRBV29-1	NA	TRBJ1-1	CSVERRTANTEAFF
TRBV6-6	NA	TRBJ1-2	CASSYSGGPYGYTF
TRBV7-9	NA	TRBJ1-1	CASSLTDRANTEAFF
TRBV7-9	NA	TRBJ2-3	CASSTGTGGESTDTQYF
TRBV19	NA	TRBJ2-2	CASSPPGDGELFF
TRBV6-5	NA	TRBJ2-4	CASSYSTSRAKNIQYF
TRBV28	once	TRBJ2-6	CAGGTAGANVLTF
TRBV9	once	TRBJ2-5	CASSGRGGGQETQYF
TRBV5-1	NA	TRBJ1-4	CASSPVQRGGGKLFF
TRBV6-5	NA	TRBJ1-2	CASRPTGILNGYTF
TRBV18	NA	TRBJ2-1	CASSPLRQGPRDNEQFF
TRBV10-3	NA	TRBJ1-1	CAISDTGGSGTEAFF
TRBV18	NA	TRBJ1-1	CASSYSGQGRTEAFF
TRBV10-3	NA	TRBJ1-4	CAISESSGRGKLFF
TRBV5-5	NA	TRBJ1-1	CASSLVGTDQMNTEAFF
TRBV18	NA	TRBJ1-2	CASSPRGVQLANYGYTF
TRBV5-6	NA	TRBJ2-5	CASTGTFGETQYF
TRBV19	NA	TRBJ2-3	CASSPADTSTDTQYF
TRBV15	few	TRBJ1-5	CATSRDVSSEPQHF
TRBV19	NA	TRBJ1-6	CASSIGGVGSPLHF
TRBV19	once	TRBJ1-2	CASRRTGGVKDYGYTF
TRBV15	NA	TRBJ1-1	CATSRAPNTEAFF
TRBV11-2	NA	TRBJ1-5	CASSPQGNQPQHF
TRBV28	NA	TRBJ1-3	CASTRSSTIYF
TRBV28	NA	TRBJ2-2	CASSFGSPGHPNTGELFF
TRBV15	NA	TRBJ1-6	CATSKIGGSPLHF
TRBV19	NA	TRBJ1-1	CASSSSGGTEAFF
TRBV7-9	NA	TRBJ1-4	CASSLRGIEKLFF
TRBV13	NA	TRBJ1-2	CASSLAAGGYTF
TRBV4-1	NA	TRBJ2-4	CASSQQSSGGVAKNIQYF
TRBV10-2	NA	TRBJ1-1	CASSPGGLHNTEAFF
TRBV7-9	few	TRBJ1-1	CASSLVSGTGNTEAFF
TRBV5-1	NA	TRBJ2-1	CASSLAQGLAGGRVEQFF
TRBV2	NA	NA	CASSGSGRGFTGEQYF
TRBV18	few	TRBJ2-4	CASSPTGIQLKNIQYF
TRBV19	few	TRBJ2-7	CASRRTSSYEQYF
TRBV4-2	NA	TRBJ2-6	CASSPHEGLDSGANVLTF
TRBV7-9	NA	TRBJ2-2	CASSLGDRDTGELFF
TRBV28	NA	TRBJ1-5	CASSPIYRGNQPQHF
TRBV6-1	NA	TRBJ1-5	CASSAVGVVSNQPQHF
TRBV6-1	NA	TRBJ1-4	CASSEARQVGEKLFF
TRBV18	once	TRBJ2-3	CASSPTLAGASTDTQYF
TRBV28	NA	TRBJ2-7	CASSLYGPEQYF